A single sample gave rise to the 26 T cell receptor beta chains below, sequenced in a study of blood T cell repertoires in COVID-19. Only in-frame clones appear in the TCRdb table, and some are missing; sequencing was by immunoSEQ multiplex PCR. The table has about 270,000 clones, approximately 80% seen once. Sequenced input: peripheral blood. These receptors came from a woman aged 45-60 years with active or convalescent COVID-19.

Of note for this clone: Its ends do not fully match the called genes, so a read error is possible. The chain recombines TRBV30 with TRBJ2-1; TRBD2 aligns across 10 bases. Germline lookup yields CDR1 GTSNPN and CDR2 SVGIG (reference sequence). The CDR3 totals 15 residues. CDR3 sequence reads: CAGSRTSGTYNEQFF. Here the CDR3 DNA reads TGTGCCGGGAGCCGCACTAGCGGGACCTACAATGAGCAGTTCTTC.

The CDR3 reads CASSLDYRQGDNQPQHF. CDR3 sequence (DNA): TGTGCCAGCAGCTTAGATTATCGGCAGGGGGACAATCAGCCCCAGCATTTT. V usage is TRBV11-2 and J usage is TRBJ1-5, with 7 bases identical to TRBD1. Per the germline V gene, CDR1 is SGHAT and CDR2 is FQNNGV. This CDR3 contains 17 residues. J lost 3 bases, V lost 0 bases, and 8 bases had no gene match.

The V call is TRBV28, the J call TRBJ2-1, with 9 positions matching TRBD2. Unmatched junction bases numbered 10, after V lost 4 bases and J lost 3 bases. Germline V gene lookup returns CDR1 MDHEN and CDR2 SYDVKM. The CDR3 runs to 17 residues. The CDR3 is CASSSITSGPIYNEQFF. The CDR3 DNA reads TGTGCCAGCAGTTCCATCACTAGCGGGCCAATCTACAATGAGCAGTTCTTC.

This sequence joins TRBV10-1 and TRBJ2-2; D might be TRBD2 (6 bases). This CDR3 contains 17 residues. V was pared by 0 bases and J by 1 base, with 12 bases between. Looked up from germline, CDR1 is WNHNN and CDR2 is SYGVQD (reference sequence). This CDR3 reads CASSESRGTQNTGELFF. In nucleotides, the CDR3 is TGCGCCAGCAGTGAGTCCCGCGGGACCCAGAACACCGGGGAGCTGTTTTTT.

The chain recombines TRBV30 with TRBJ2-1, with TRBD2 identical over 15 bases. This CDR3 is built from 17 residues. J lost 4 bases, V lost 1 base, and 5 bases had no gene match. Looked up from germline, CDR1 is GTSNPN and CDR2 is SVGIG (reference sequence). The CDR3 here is CAWSGTSGRAEYNEQFF. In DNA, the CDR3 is TGTGCCTGGAGTGGGACTAGCGGGAGGGCCGAGTACAATGAGCAGTTCTTC.

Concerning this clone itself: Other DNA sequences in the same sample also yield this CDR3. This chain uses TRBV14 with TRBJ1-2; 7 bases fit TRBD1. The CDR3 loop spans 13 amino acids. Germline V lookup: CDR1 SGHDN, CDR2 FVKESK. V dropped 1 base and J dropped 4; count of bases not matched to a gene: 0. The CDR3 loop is CASSQGQGYGYTF. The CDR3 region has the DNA TGTGCCAGCAGCCAAGGACAGGGCTATGGCTACACCTTC.

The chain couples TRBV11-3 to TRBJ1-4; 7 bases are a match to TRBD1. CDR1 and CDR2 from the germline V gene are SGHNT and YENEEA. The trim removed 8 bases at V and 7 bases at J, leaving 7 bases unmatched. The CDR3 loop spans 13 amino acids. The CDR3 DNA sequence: TGTGCCAGCGGAGGGGGCACGACTGAAAAACTGTTTTTT. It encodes CASGGGTTEKLFF.

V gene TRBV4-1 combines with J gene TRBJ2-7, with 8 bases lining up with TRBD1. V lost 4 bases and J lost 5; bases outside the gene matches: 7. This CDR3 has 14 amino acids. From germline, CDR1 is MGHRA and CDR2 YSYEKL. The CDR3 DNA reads TGCGCCAGCAGCCCCCAGGGGGCGGGGAACGAGCAGTACTTC. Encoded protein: CASSPQGAGNEQYF.

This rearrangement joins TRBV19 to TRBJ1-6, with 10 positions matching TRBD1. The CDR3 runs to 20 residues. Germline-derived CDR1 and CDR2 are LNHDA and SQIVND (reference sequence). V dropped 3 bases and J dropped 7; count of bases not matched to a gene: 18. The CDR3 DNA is TGTGCCAGTAGTATTTTTTCCGGGACAGGGGACTTCGCTGTGAATTCACCCCTCCACTTT. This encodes CASSIFSGTGDFAVNSPLHF. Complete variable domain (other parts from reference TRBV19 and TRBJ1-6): DGGITQSPKYLFRKEGQNVTLSCEQNLNHDAMYWYRQDPGQGLRLIYYSQIVNDFQKGDIAEGYSVSREKKESFPLTVTSAQKNPTAFYLCASSIFSGTGDFAVNSPLHFGNGTRLTVT.

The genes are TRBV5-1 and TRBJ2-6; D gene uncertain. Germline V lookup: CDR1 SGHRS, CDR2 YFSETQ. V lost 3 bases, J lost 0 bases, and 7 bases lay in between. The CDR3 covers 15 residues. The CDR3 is CASSSLSSGANVLTF. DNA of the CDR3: TGCGCCAGCAGCTCCTTGAGCTCTGGGGCCAACGTCCTGACTTTC. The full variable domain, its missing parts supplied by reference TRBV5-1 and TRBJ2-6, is KAGVTQTPRYLIKTRGQQVTLSCSPISGHRSVSWYQQTPGQGLQFLFEYFSETQRNKGNFPGRFSGRQFSNSRSEMNVSTLELGDSALYLCASSSLSSGANVLTFGAGSRLTVL.

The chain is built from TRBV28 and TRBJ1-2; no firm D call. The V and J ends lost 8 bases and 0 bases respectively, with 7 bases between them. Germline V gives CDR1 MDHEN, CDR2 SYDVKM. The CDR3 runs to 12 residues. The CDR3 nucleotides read TGTGCCAGCGATACAGCTAACTATGGCTACACCTTC. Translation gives CASDTANYGYTF.

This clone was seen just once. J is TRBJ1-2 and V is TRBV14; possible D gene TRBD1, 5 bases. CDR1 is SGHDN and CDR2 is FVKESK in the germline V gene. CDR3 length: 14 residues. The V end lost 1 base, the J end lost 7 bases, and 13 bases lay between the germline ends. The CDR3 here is CASSQANRGLGYTF. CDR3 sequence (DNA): TGTGCCAGCAGCCAAGCGAACCGGGGACTTGGCTACACCTTC.

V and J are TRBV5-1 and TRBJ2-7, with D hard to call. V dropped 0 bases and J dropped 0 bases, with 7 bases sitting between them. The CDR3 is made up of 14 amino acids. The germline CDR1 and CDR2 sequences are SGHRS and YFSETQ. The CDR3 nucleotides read TGCGCCAGCAGCTTGGAAGAGATCTCCTACGAGCAGTACTTC. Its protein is CASSLEEISYEQYF.

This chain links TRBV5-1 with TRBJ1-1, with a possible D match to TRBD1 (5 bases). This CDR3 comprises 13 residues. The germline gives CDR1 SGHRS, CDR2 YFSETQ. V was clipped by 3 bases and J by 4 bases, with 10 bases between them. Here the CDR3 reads CASSSTGPTEAFF. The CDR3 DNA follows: TGCGCCAGCAGCTCCACAGGACCCACTGAAGCTTTCTTT. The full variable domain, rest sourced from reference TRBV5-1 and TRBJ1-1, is KAGVTQTPRYLIKTRGQQVTLSCSPISGHRSVSWYQQTPGQGLQFLFEYFSETQRNKGNFPGRFSGRQFSNSRSEMNVSTLELGDSALYLCASSSTGPTEAFFGQGTRLTVV.

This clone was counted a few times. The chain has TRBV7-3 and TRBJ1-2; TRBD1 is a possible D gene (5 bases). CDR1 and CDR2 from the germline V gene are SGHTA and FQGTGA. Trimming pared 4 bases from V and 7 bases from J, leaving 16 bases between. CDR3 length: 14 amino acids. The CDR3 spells CASSSSPGGGGYTF. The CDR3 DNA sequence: TGTGCCAGCAGCTCTTCACCCGGGGGGGGTGGCTACACCTTC.

CDR3 amino acids: CASSQASGLGTDTQYF. For the CDR3, the DNA is TGTGCCAGCAGCCAAGCTAGCGGGTTAGGCACAGATACGCAGTATTTT. This rearrangement joins TRBV4-2 to TRBJ2-3, with TRBD2 matching 8 bases. Per germline, CDR1 LGHNA and CDR2 YNFKEQ. This CDR3 is built from 16 residues. V lost 1 base and J lost 1; bases outside the gene matches: 4.

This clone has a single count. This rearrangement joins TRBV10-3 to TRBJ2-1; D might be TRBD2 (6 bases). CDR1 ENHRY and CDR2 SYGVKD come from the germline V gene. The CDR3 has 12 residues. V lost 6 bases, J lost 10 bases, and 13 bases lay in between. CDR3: CAIRTSSGEQFF. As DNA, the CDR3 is TGTGCCATCAGGACTAGTTCAGGGGAGCAGTTCTTC.

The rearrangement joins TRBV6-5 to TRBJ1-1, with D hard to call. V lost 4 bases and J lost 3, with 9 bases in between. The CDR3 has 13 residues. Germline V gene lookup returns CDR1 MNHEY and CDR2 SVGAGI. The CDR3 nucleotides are TGTGCCAGCAGTTCCCACATGTACACTGAAGCTTTCTTT. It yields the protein CASSSHMYTEAFF.

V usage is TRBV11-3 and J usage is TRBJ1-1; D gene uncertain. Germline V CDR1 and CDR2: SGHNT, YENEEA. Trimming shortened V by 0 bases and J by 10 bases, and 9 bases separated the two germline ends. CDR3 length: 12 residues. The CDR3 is CASSLEGDRAFF. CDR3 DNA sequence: TGTGCCAGCAGCTTAGAGGGAGATCGAGCTTTCTTT.

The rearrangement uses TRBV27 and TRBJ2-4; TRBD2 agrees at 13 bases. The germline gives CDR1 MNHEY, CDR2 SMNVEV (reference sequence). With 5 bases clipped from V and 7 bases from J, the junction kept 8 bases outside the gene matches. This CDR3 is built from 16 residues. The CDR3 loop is CASSPTGTSGINIQYF. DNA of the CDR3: TGTGCCAGCAGTCCCACGGGGACTAGCGGGATTAACATTCAGTACTTC.

CDR3 region: CASSFGRDQPQHF. CDR3 DNA sequence: TGTGCCAGCAGTTTTGGGAGGGATCAGCCCCAGCATTTT. The V gene is TRBV12-3 or TRBV12-4, the J gene TRBJ1-5; D is unclear. The CDR3 contains 13 residues. The V end lost 3 bases, the J end lost 5 bases, and 8 bases lay between the germline ends.

The CDR3 nucleotides are TGCGCCAGCAGCCGGAGGGCTAGCGGAACTAGCACAGATACGCAGTATTTT. It yields the protein CASSRRASGTSTDTQYF. The chain links TRBV5-1 to TRBJ2-3; 7 bases map to TRBD2. This CDR3 spans 17 amino acids. The trim removed 4 bases at V and 0 bases at J, leaving 11 bases unmatched. Germline assignment: CDR1 SGHRS and CDR2 YFSETQ.

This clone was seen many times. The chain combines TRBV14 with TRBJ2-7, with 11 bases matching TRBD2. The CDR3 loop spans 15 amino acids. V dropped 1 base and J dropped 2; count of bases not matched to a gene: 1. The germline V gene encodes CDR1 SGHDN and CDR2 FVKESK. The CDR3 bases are TGTGCCAGCAGCCAAGCACTAGCGGGAGCCTACGAGCAGTACTTC. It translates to CASSQALAGAYEQYF.

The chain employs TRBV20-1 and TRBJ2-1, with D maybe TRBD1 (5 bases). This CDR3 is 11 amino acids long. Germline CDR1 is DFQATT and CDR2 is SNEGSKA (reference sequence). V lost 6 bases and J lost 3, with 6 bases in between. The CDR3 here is CSAGDYNEQFF. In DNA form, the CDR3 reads TGCAGTGCAGGGGACTACAATGAGCAGTTCTTC.

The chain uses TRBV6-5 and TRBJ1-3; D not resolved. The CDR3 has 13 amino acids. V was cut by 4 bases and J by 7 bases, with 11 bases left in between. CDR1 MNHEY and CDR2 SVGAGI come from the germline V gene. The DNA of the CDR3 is TGTGCCAGCAGTTCTGATCTTGGCAACACCATATATTTT. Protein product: CASSSDLGNTIYF.

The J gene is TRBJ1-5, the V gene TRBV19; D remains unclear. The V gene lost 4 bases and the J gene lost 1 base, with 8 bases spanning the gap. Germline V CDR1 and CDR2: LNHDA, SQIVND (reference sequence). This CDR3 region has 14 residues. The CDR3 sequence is CASSKERSNQPQHF. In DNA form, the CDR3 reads TGTGCCAGTAGTAAAGAACGGAGCAATCAGCCCCAGCATTTT.